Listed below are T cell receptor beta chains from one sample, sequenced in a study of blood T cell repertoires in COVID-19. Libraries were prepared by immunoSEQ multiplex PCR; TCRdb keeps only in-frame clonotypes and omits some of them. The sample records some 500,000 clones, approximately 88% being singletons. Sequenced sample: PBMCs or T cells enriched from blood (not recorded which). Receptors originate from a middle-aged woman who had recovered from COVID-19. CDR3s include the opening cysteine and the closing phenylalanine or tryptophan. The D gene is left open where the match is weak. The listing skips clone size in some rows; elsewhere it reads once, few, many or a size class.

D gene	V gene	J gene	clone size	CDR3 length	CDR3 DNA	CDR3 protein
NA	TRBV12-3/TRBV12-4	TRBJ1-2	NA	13	TGTGCCAGCAGCGATCAGAACAACTATGGCTACACCTTC	CASSDQNNYGYTF
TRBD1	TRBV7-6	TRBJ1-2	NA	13	TGTGCCAGCAGCCAGACAGGGTCCTATGGCTACACCTTC	CASSQTGSYGYTF
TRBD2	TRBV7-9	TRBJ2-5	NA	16	TGTGCCAGCAGCTTCCCGACTAGCGGGAAGGGTGAGACCCAGTACTTC	CASSFPTSGKGETQYF
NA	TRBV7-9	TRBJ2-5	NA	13	TGTGCCAGCAGCTTAGAGGGGCCTGAGACCCAGTACTTC	CASSLEGPETQYF
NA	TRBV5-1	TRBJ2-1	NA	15	TGCGCCAGCAGCTTTGACTTTCGCTCCTACAATGAGCAGTTCTTC	CASSFDFRSYNEQFF
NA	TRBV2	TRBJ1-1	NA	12	TGTGCCAGCAGTGTTGCGGAAACTGAAGCTTTCTTT	CASSVAETEAFF
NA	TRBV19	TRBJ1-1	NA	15	TGTGCCAGTAGTATGTCGGTAGTGGTGAACACTGAAGCTTTCTTT	CASSMSVVVNTEAFF
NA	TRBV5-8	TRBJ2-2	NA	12	TGTGCCAGCGTCAGGGTCTCCGGGGAGCTGTTTTTT	CASVRVSGELFF
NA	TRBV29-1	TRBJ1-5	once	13	TGCAGCGTTAGAAGGGGAATTGGTCAGCCCCAGCATTTT	CSVRRGIGQPQHF
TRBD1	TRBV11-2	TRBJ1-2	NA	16	TGTGCCAGCAGCTTAATCCGGGACAGGCTAAACTATGGCTACACCTTC	CASSLIRDRLNYGYTF
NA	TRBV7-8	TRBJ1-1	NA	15	TGTGCCAGCAGCCCATTCTCCAGGGCTACCACTGAAGCTTTCTTT	CASSPFSRATTEAFF
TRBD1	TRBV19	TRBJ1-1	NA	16	TGTGCCAGTAGTGTCACCCGAAACAGGGGAACCACTGAAGCTTTCTTT	CASSVTRNRGTTEAFF
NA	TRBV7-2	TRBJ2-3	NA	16	TGTGCCAGCAGCCCCTCCTGGAGTAGCCGTTCAGATACGCAGTATTTT	CASSPSWSSRSDTQYF
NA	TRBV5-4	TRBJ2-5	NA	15	TGTGCCAGCAGCTTGCAGGACCCAAGGGGAGAGACCCAGTACTTC	CASSLQDPRGETQYF
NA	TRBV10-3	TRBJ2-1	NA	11	TGTGCCATCAGTGCCATTAATGAGCAGTTCTTC	CAISAINEQFF
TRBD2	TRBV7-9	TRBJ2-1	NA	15	TGTGCCAGCAGCCGGACTAGCGCGGGGTACAATGAGCAGTTCTTC	CASSRTSAGYNEQFF
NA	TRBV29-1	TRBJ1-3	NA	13	TGCAGCGTTGCGTTTAGCTCTGGAAACACCATATATTTT	CSVAFSSGNTIYF